The clone carrying this T cell receptor (beta chain) was observed a handful of times. MiXCR was run by TCRdb on the RT-PCR reads, yielding one entry per CDR3 protein. The sample holds hundreds of thousands of distinct CDR3 sequences, about 11% seen once. The CDR3 totals 14 residues. Trimming shortened V by 6 bases and J by 3 bases, and 15 bases separated the two germline ends. Per germline, CDR1 MNHEY and CDR2 SVGEGT. The data were taken from a study of response to subunit inactivated influenza vaccine. The sample also formed part of further work on T cells expressing NK-cell markers. That work adds: TCR beta libraries carry UMIs added by 5'RACE template switching. Dominant NKG2C+ clonotypes in five or six donors made up about 1.0-7.5% of CD8+ T cells.

This chain connects TRBV6-2 or TRBV6-3 to TRBJ2-7; D is possibly TRBD1 or TRBD2 (5 bases each). This clonotype was obtained from a man aged 45-65 years who received an inactivated influenza vaccine. The specimen was PBMCs from blood, collected on the day of vaccination. DNA for the CDR3: TGTGCCAGCAGGGATCCGGGGCGCAGCTACGAGCAGTACTTC. Amino acids: CASRDPGRSYEQYF.